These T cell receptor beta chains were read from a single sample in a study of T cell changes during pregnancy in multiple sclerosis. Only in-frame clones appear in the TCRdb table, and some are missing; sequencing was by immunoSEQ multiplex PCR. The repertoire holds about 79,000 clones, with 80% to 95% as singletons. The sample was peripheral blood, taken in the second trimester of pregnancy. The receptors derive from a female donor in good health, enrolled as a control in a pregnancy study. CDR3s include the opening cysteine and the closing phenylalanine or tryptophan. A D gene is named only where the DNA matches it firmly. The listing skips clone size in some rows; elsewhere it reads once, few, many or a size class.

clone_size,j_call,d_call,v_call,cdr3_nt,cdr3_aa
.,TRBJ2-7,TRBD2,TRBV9,TGTGCCAGCAGCGTAAGCGGGGAACTCTCCTACGAGCAGTACTTC,CASSVSGELSYEQYF
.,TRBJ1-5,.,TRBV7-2,TGTGCCAGCACCCGGGGACAAACCAATCAGCCCCAGCATTTT,CASTRGQTNQPQHF
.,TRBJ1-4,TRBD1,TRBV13,TGTGCCAGCAGCTTAGCCAAATTGGGACAGTCGGAAAAACTGTTTTTT,CASSLAKLGQSEKLFF
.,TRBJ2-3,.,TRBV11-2,TGTGCCAGCAGCTCCACATTGAATACGCAGTATTTT,CASSSTLNTQYF
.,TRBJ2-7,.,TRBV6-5,TGTGCCAGCAGTTATTTCCGGGGGACCCCCTACGAGCAGTACTTC,CASSYFRGTPYEQYF
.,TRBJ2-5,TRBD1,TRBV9,TGTGCCAGCAGCACTCGGACAGGGGAAGAGACCCAGTACTTC,CASSTRTGEETQYF
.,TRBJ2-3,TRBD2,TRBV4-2,TGTGCCAGCAGCCAAGATCAGCCTAGCGGAGATACGCAGTATTTT,CASSQDQPSGDTQYF
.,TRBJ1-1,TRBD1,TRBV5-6,TGTGCCAGCAGCCCGGCGGGACAGGGAGGAACTGAAGCTTTCTTT,CASSPAGQGGTEAFF
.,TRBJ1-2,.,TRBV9,TGTGCCAGCAGCGTAAGCCGGAACTATGAAGGCTACACCTTC,CASSVSRNYEGYTF
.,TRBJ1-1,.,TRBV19,TGTGCCAGTAGTATTGGCAGTATGAACACTGAAGCTTTCTTT,CASSIGSMNTEAFF
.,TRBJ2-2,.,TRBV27,TGTGCCAGCAGCCTTTCAACAGGGGAGCTGTTTTTT,CASSLSTGELFF
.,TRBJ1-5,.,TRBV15,TGTGCCACCGGCCAGGGGCTGGGCAATCAGCCCCAGCATTTT,CATGQGLGNQPQHF
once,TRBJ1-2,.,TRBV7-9,TGTGCCAGCAGCTTATCCGACAGGACGGGCTACACCTTC,CASSLSDRTGYTF